This T cell receptor beta chain was documented in a study of vaccination effects on CD4 cells after COVID-19. Turning to the study itself: IL-2 at about 9.7 IU/ml and peptides at approximately 9.5 ug/ml were added to cultured PBMC, around 2 million per well.

This clone came up a few times. The antigen is undetermined. Measured with immunoSEQ multiplex PCR; TCRdb has only the in-frame clones, and not every one. The sample yields around 40,000 clones, around 67% seen once. Subsequent to a culture period of about nine days, CD4+ T cells were isolated. The germline V gene has CDR1 MNHEY and CDR2 SVGAGI. Trimming took 2 bases from V and 1 from J, leaving 8 bases between them. The CDR3 spans 15 residues. This sample comprised CD4+ T cells from PBMCs cultured without peptide, obtained before COVID-19 vaccination. This sequence originates from a human donor who received a COVID-19 vaccine. The chain employs TRBV6-5 and TRBJ2-2; D is perhaps TRBD2 (6 bases). CDR3 DNA: TGTGCCAGCAGTTACGGGCGGGAGAACACCGGGGAGCTGTTTTTT. Its protein product is CASSYGRENTGELFF.